What follows are 28 T cell receptor beta chains derived from one specimen sequenced in a study of blood T cell repertoires in COVID-19. The table came from immunoSEQ multiplex PCR; TCRdb's copy has only in-frame clones and leaves some out. Among some 200,000 clones listed, about 80% were seen once. Input material: peripheral blood. These receptors were taken from a woman aged 25 to 39 who had recovered from COVID-19.

This clone was detected only a few times. This chain joins TRBV10-1 and TRBJ1-1, with D hard to call. Trimming shortened V by 4 bases and J by 6 bases, and 12 bases separated the two germline ends. This CDR3 comprises 13 residues. The V gene's germline CDR1 is WNHNN and CDR2 SYGVQD (reference sequence). The CDR3 spells CASSVQRFAEAFF. For the CDR3, the DNA is TGCGCCAGCAGTGTACAGCGGTTCGCTGAAGCTTTCTTT.

V is TRBV5-4 and J is TRBJ2-7; TRBD2 agrees at 13 bases. Per the germline V gene, CDR1 is SGHNT and CDR2 is YYREEE (reference sequence). V shed 4 bases, J shed 6 bases, and the junction held 4 bases outside the gene matches. The CDR3 has 14 residues. The CDR3 nucleotides are TGTGCCAGCAGCACAGGACTAGCGGGAGCCGAGCAGTACTTC. Residues: CASSTGLAGAEQYF.

This clone was seen more than once but under ten times. The V and J genes are TRBV6-5 and TRBJ1-1, with D hard to call. Germline V gives CDR1 MNHEY, CDR2 SVGAGI. The CDR3 loop spans 14 amino acids. With 5 bases removed from V and 1 base from J, the gap between germline ends came to 11 bases. CDR3 sequence: CASSKTAGNTEAFF. CDR3 sequence (DNA): TGTGCCAGCAGTAAGACTGCTGGGAACACTGAAGCTTTCTTT.

This clone appeared a few times. The V call is TRBV5-1, the J call TRBJ2-5; D is perhaps TRBD1 (5 bases). The CDR3 has 13 residues. Trimming stripped 1 base from V and 4 bases from J, with 8 bases between. In germline, CDR1 is SGHRS, CDR2 YFSETQ. This chain's CDR3 is CASSLTGGETQYF. The CDR3 coding sequence is TGCGCCAGCAGCTTGACAGGTGGAGAGACCCAGTACTTC.

This clone was seen a single time. The same CDR3 is also encoded by other DNA sequences in this sample. The V gene is TRBV6-5, the J gene TRBJ1-2; 8 positions agree with TRBD1. CDR1 and CDR2 (germline): MNHEY, SVGAGI. CDR3 length: 14 residues. The ends lost 2 bases at V and 5 bases at J; junction bases unmatched: 4. The DNA for the CDR3 is TGTGCCAGCAGTTACGGACAGGGCTTATATGGCTACACCTTC. Residues: CASSYGQGLYGYTF.

CDR3 amino acids: CASSLGQGGYTF. The CDR3 DNA is TGTGCCAGCAGCCTGGGACAGGGAGGCTACACCTTC. The V and J genes are TRBV7-9 and TRBJ1-2; 9 bases map to TRBD1. CDR3 length: 12 amino acids. Germline CDR1 SEHNR, CDR2 FQNEAQ (reference sequence). The junction had 3 bases not matched to a gene; V was cut back by 5 bases and J by 8 bases.

CDR3: CASSLGSGRGETQYF. CDR3 in DNA: TGCGCCAGCAGCTTGGGGAGCGGGAGGGGAGAGACCCAGTACTTC. The gene calls are TRBV5-1 and TRBJ2-5; 10 nucleotides line up with TRBD2. From germline, CDR1 is SGHRS and CDR2 YFSETQ. J lost 4 bases, V lost 0 bases, and 3 bases had no gene match. This CDR3 comprises 15 residues.

The chain recombines TRBV5-1 with TRBJ2-2; TRBD2 agrees at 7 bases. The length of the CDR3 is 16 residues. Trimming cost V 2 bases and J 0 bases; bases outside gene matches: 4. Germline-derived CDR1 and CDR2 are SGHRS and YFSETQ. The CDR3 spells CASSFGGGTNTGELFF. The CDR3 coding sequence is TGCGCCAGCAGCTTCGGGGGAGGGACGAACACCGGGGAGCTGTTTTTT.

This clone was found a few times. Distinct nucleotide sequences in the sample also encode this CDR3. The CDR3, as DNA: TGTGCCAGCAGCTCGGGACTAGCGGGTGTCACAGATACGCAGTATTTT. Translating gives CASSSGLAGVTDTQYF. This chain links TRBV5-4 with TRBJ2-3; 12 bases line up with TRBD2. The CDR3 is made up of 16 amino acids. Germline CDR1 reads SGHNT; CDR2 reads YYREEE (reference sequence). The J segment lost 2 bases and the V segment lost 3 bases, leaving 4 bases of the junction unmatched.

Only a few counts were recorded for this clone. This chain joins TRBV5-1 and TRBJ2-7; 10 bases are a match to TRBD1. Trimming cost V 2 bases and J 4 bases; bases outside gene matches: 3. The CDR3 contains 14 residues. Germline V CDR1 and CDR2: SGHRS, YFSETQ. The CDR3 sequence is CASSLGQGVYEQYF. CDR3 sequence (DNA): TGCGCCAGCAGCTTAGGACAGGGGGTATACGAGCAGTACTTC.

This clone turned up a few times. This sequence joins TRBV24-1 and TRBJ2-7; 7 nucleotides agree with TRBD1. This CDR3 has 14 residues. Germline V gene data show CDR1 as KGHDR and CDR2 as SFDVKD. Trimming removed 5 bases from V and 6 bases from J; junction bases left unmatched: 9. The CDR3: CATSATDRLAEQYF. CDR3 DNA: TGTGCCACCAGTGCGACGGACAGGCTCGCCGAGCAGTACTTC.

The chain is built from TRBV7-2 and TRBJ2-1, with 8 bases aligning to TRBD1. V lost 7 bases, J lost 1 base, and 9 bases stayed unmatched. The germline V gene encodes CDR1 SGHTA and CDR2 FQGNSA. CDR3 length: 16 amino acids. CDR3 in DNA: TGTGCCAGCACAACAATCCAGGGGGCTTCCTACAATGAGCAGTTCTTC. It codes for CASTTIQGASYNEQFF.

The chain employs TRBV29-1 and TRBJ2-6; 9 bases are shared with TRBD2. The germline CDR1 and CDR2 sequences are SQVTM and ANQGSEA. This CDR3 region has 17 residues. J was trimmed by 4 bases and V by 4 bases; bases with no gene match: 11. The CDR3, as DNA: TGCAGCGTTGCACGGGCGGGAGGGATAAACGGGGCCAACGTCCTGACTTTC. As protein: CSVARAGGINGANVLTF.

CDR3 in DNA: TGTGCCAGCAAGGAGCGGGTACTCTCCTACGAGCAGTACTTC. Amino acid sequence: CASKERVLSYEQYF. The genes are TRBV28 and TRBJ2-7, with a weak D call TRBD2 (6 bases). V dropped 7 bases and J dropped 0 bases, with 13 bases sitting between them. CDR1 is MDHEN and CDR2 is SYDVKM in the germline V gene. The CDR3 consists of 14 residues.

This clone turned up a few times. The chain couples TRBV29-1 to TRBJ2-7; the match to TRBD1 covers 8 bases. The CDR3 loop spans 12 amino acids. Per the germline V gene, CDR1 is SQVTM and CDR2 is ANQGSEA. The V gene end was trimmed by 7 bases and the J gene end by 4 bases; junction bases not matched to a gene: 6. CDR3 region: CSARQGPYEQYF. CDR3 in DNA: TGCAGCGCTAGACAGGGGCCTTACGAGCAGTACTTC.

The rearrangement links TRBV3-1 (or the pseudogene TRBV3-2) to TRBJ1-1; D remains ambiguous. The CDR3 sequence is 15 residues long. With 1 base removed from V and 1 base from J, the gap between germline ends came to 10 bases. Germline CDR1 reads LGHDT; CDR2 reads YNNKEL (reference sequence). The CDR3 DNA follows: TGTGCCAGCAGCCAAGTCTTGCGGGGGAACACTGAAGCTTTCTTT. This gives the protein CASSQVLRGNTEAFF.

The chain recombines TRBV3-1 (or the pseudogene TRBV3-2) with TRBJ2-7, with a tentative D call TRBD1 (6 bases). CDR1 and CDR2 from the germline V gene are LGHDT and YNNKEL (reference sequence). The CDR3 runs 14 residues. The V end was cut by 3 bases, the J end by 0 bases, with 9 bases between. The CDR3 loop is CASSQRGSSYEQYF. CDR3 nucleotide sequence: TGTGCCAGCAGCCAGAGGGGGAGCTCCTACGAGCAGTACTTC.

This chain links TRBV5-1 with TRBJ2-1, with D tentatively TRBD1 (6 bases). V gave up 3 bases and J gave up 5 bases, with 18 bases separating them. This CDR3 has 16 amino acids. The germline gives CDR1 SGHRS, CDR2 YFSETQ. The CDR3 DNA follows: TGCGCCAGCAGCTCTGGAGCGACAGGCCAGAACAATGAGCAGTTCTTC. The encoded protein is CASSSGATGQNNEQFF.

V and J are TRBV12-5 and TRBJ2-5; 8 nucleotides align to TRBD1. Germline V lookup: CDR1 LGHNT, CDR2 FRNRAP. J was trimmed by 2 bases and V by 4 bases; bases with no gene match: 9. The CDR3 extends over 16 amino acids. CDR3 in amino acids: CASGWDSYRGQETQYF. The CDR3 region has the DNA TGTGCTAGTGGTTGGGACTCCTACAGGGGGCAAGAGACCCAGTACTTC.

The chain employs TRBV4-1 and TRBJ1-4, with 10 bases identical to TRBD1. Trimming at V came to 5 bases and at J to 1 base, leaving 4 bases not matched to a gene. Germline CDR1 MGHRA, CDR2 YSYEKL. The CDR3 length is 16 residues. CDR3 DNA sequence: TGCGCCAGCAGCGACAGGGGGCAAGGAACTAATGAAAAACTGTTTTTT. Translation gives CASSDRGQGTNEKLFF.

CDR3 DNA sequence: TGTGCCAGCAGTGGACTAGCGGGAAGTTACAATGAGCAGTTCTTC. Amino acid sequence: CASSGLAGSYNEQFF. This chain joins TRBV2 and TRBJ2-1; TRBD2 agrees at 11 bases. Losses at the gene ends were 4 bases for V and 4 bases for J; bases not matched to a gene: 3. The CDR3 spans 15 residues. Per the germline V gene, CDR1 is SNHLY and CDR2 is FYNNEI.

Points on this clone: At the DNA level, this CDR3 is encoded by other sequences in the same sample as well. The V and J genes are TRBV28 and TRBJ1-1, with 7 positions matching TRBD1. Germline-derived CDR1 and CDR2 are MDHEN and SYDVKM. Trimming took 8 bases from V and 4 from J; bases not matched to a gene: 1. The length of the CDR3 is 11 residues. The CDR3 region is CASSGGTEAFF. CDR3 coding DNA: TGTGCCAGCTCAGGGGGCACTGAAGCTTTCTTT.

The CDR3 region has the DNA TGCGCCAGCAGGACTGGACAGGCGAATCAGCCCCAGCATTTT. Protein product: CASRTGQANQPQHF. J is TRBJ1-5 and V is TRBV10-2; 7 bases are a match to TRBD1. V gave up 6 bases and J gave up 4 bases; unmatched junction bases: 6. The CDR3 spans 14 residues. CDR1 WSHSY and CDR2 SAAADI come from the germline V gene.

The CDR3 loop reads CASRPGTPHGPLHF. For the CDR3, the DNA is TGTGCCAGCAGACCCGGGACTCCCCACGGACCCCTCCACTTT. The rearrangement joins TRBV28 to TRBJ1-6; D might be TRBD1 (5 bases). The CDR3 contains 14 residues. In germline, CDR1 is MDHEN, CDR2 SYDVKM. V was clipped by 6 bases and J by 12 bases, with 18 bases between them. The full variable domain, rest sourced from reference TRBV28 and TRBJ1-6, is DVKVTQSSRYLVKRTGEKVFLECVQDMDHENMFWYRQDPGLGLRLIYFSYDVKMKEKGDIPEGYSVSREKKERFSLILESASTNQTSMYLCASRPGTPHGPLHFGNGTRLTVT.

This clone was seen a handful of times. The chain couples TRBV15 to TRBJ2-2; D remains unclear. Germline V gene data show CDR1 as LNHNV and CDR2 as YYDKDF (reference sequence). The length of the CDR3 is 13 residues. The germline V and J ends were trimmed by 3 bases and 7 bases, with 9 bases remaining between them. The CDR3 nucleotides read TGTGCCACCAGCAGCTCTCCAGGCGGGGAGCTGTTTTTT. As protein: CATSSSPGGELFF.

The chain combines TRBV6-6 with TRBJ2-7, with TRBD2 matching over 12 bases. The length of the CDR3 is 14 residues. The V gene end was trimmed by 8 bases and the J gene end by 7 bases; junction bases not matched to a gene: 9. The germline V gene has CDR1 MNHNY and CDR2 SVGAGI (reference sequence). Here the CDR3 DNA reads TGTGCCAGCGGGTGGGCTAGCGGGAGGGAGGAGCAGTACTTC. This encodes CASGWASGREEQYF.

The count of this clone is one. The gene calls are TRBV28 and TRBJ1-2, with a weak D call TRBD1 (5 bases). Germline V CDR1 and CDR2: MDHEN, SYDVKM. V gave up 5 bases and J gave up 2 bases, with 15 bases separating them. The CDR3 is 15 amino acids. CDR3: CASSESPRANYGYTF. The CDR3 nucleotides read TGTGCCAGCAGTGAAAGCCCCAGGGCAAACTATGGCTACACCTTC.

The CDR3 bases are TGTGCCAGCAGCAAATGGGCGGGAAAAGAGACCCAGTACTTC. As protein: CASSKWAGKETQYF. The V gene is TRBV21-1, the J gene TRBJ2-5; the table's D gene call, TRBD2, was not cross checked with the DNA. TRBV21-1 is a listed pseudogene. This CDR3 region has 14 residues.